This T cell receptor (beta chain) was recovered during a study of cytomegalovirus exposure and HLA in healthy donors. Overall study findings and caveats: After further analysis at a later stage, 15,000 to 20,000 TCR beta sequences were associated with HLA alleles at 0.05 false discovery rate. Among TCR beta chains of equal frequency, HLA-associated ones were more clonally expanded in a later analysis. A list of more than 150 TCR beta chains associated with cytomegalovirus was given. An analysis done earlier found most TCR beta V segments productive about 87% or about 30% of the time.

Concerning this clone: The antigen remains undetermined.

In germline, CDR1 is MDHEN, CDR2 SYDVKM. V dropped 3 bases and J dropped 6 bases, with 11 bases sitting between them. CDR3 length: 14 amino acids. Primers included in the PCR were 60 Vbeta and 13 Jbeta primers. The repertoire was sequenced with immunoSEQ multiplex PCR; TCRdb's copy has only in-frame clones and lacks some. The profile shows roughly 130,000 clones, 73% of them singletons. The receptor comes from a woman aged 40-49 years in good health and CMV-seronegative. Sequencing was performed on PBMCs. The chain uses TRBV28 and TRBJ1-4; the D gene is possibly TRBD1 (6 bases). The DNA of the CDR3 is TGTGCCAGCAGTTTGGGGGGGCAGGATGAAAAACTGTTTTTT. It encodes CASSLGGQDEKLFF.